Below are 29 T cell receptor beta chains sequenced from a single sample in a study of breast tumors, draining lymph nodes, adjacent tissues (dated by TCRdb to about 2016). Libraries came from multiplex PCR. The sequencing machine was an Illumina HiSeq 2000. The public reads were quality trimmed at Q25 with fastp and then assembled into clones with MiXCR by TCRdb, keeping productive beta chains. Identical CDR3 protein sequences are pooled into one entry, listed with their most common genes and DNA. Within this sample are tens of thousands of distinct CDR3 sequences, with around 23% of them counted one time only. The ten largest clonotypes hold approximately 8% of the sample. The sample taken for sequencing was breast tumor tissue. The receptors here all came from a female donor with breast cancer. Some clones in this sample may be carry-over from other donors' samples.

The table lists this clonotype with many counts. The V and J genes are TRBV12-3 or TRBV12-4 and TRBJ2-7; D is uncertain. Trimming pared 4 bases from V and 10 bases from J, leaving 11 bases between. This CDR3 has 11 amino acids. CDR3 amino acids: CASSSRLGQYF. The CDR3 region has the DNA TGTGCCAGCAGTTCAAGGCTAGGACAGTACTTC.

On this clonotype itself: A much larger clone differs by one base, so this may be a read error. CDR3 sequence: CASSANTGGADTQYF. The DNA for the CDR3 is TGTGCCAGCAGCGCAAACACAGGGGGCGCAGATACGCAGTATTTT. The V and J genes are TRBV9 and TRBJ2-3, with 9 bases that match TRBD1. CDR1 SGDLS and CDR2 YYNGEE come from the germline V gene. V was pared by 3 bases and J by 4 bases, with 6 bases of the junction left unmatched. This CDR3 has 15 residues.

Remarks on this clonotype: A read error may account for a junction end that differs from germline. CDR3 bases: TGTGCCGGCAGTGAGATTTTGGCCTACGGGCAGTACTTC. Translating it yields CAGSEILAYGQYF. The rearrangement uses TRBV2 and TRBJ2-7; D remains unclear. The CDR3 has 13 amino acids. In germline, CDR1 is SNHLY, CDR2 FYNNEI.

The chain carries TRBV19 and TRBJ2-3; possible D gene TRBD1, 6 bases. Germline CDR1 and CDR2: LNHDA and SQIVND (reference sequence). The V gene lost 4 bases and the J gene lost 4 bases, with 12 bases spanning the gap. CDR3 length equals 14 residues. DNA for the CDR3: TGTGCCAGTAGTACCCTACAGGGTCCAGATACGCAGTATTTT. Its translation: CASSTLQGPDTQYF.

Ten or more counts support this clonotype. The V call is TRBV9, the J call TRBJ2-1, with D possibly matching TRBD2 (5 bases). The CDR3 consists of 15 residues. Germline V gene lookup returns CDR1 SGDLS and CDR2 YYNGEE. V lost 0 bases and J lost 0, with 7 bases in between. DNA of the CDR3: TGTGCCAGCAGCGTAGCCGGGGACTCCTACAATGAGCAGTTCTTC. Residues: CASSVAGDSYNEQFF.

The gene calls are TRBV7-2 and TRBJ2-2, with D perhaps matching TRBD2 (5 bases). The V end lost 5 bases, the J end lost 7 bases, and 14 bases lay between the germline ends. From germline, CDR1 is SGHTA and CDR2 FQGNSA. The CDR3 extends over 14 amino acids. CDR3 DNA: TGTGCCAGCAGCCCAACGATCGGACTCGGGGAGCTGTTTTTT. Amino acids: CASSPTIGLGELFF.

This clonotype was picked up many times. This chain links TRBV6-1 with TRBJ1-5; D is unclear. This CDR3 region has 16 residues. Trimming stripped 2 bases from V and 2 bases from J, with 13 bases between. Germline V gives CDR1 MNHNS, CDR2 SASEGT. CDR3 loop: CASSERSGEGNQPQHF. CDR3 DNA: TGTGCCAGCAGTGAAAGATCGGGCGAGGGCAATCAGCCCCAGCATTTT.

This clonotype appeared many times. The chain uses TRBV5-1 and TRBJ2-7, with 12 bases that match TRBD2. The CDR3 contains 17 residues. CDR1 and CDR2 (germline): SGHRS, YFSETQ. Trimming removed 4 bases from V and 1 base from J; junction bases left unmatched: 9. CDR3 loop: CASSQPSGGAYSYEQYF. CDR3 sequence (DNA): TGCGCCAGCAGCCAACCTAGCGGGGGGGCATATTCCTACGAGCAGTACTTC. Full variable domain (rest looked up from reference TRBV5-1 and TRBJ2-7): KAGVTQTPRYLIKTRGQQVTLSCSPISGHRSVSWYQQTPGQGLQFLFEYFSETQRNKGNFPGRFSGRQFSNSRSEMNVSTLELGDSALYLCASSQPSGGAYSYEQYFGPGTRLTVT.

This clonotype was found many times. The chain links TRBV20-1 to TRBJ2-3, with a tentative D call TRBD2 (5 bases). Per the germline V gene, CDR1 is DFQATT and CDR2 is SNEGSKA (reference sequence). This CDR3 comprises 14 residues. The V and J ends lost 1 base and 4 bases respectively, with 12 bases between them. Here the CDR3 DNA reads TGCAGTGCTAGAGCCGGTTTCGGGGCAGATACGCAGTATTTT. It yields the protein CSARAGFGADTQYF.

A note on this clonotype: A much larger clone differs by one base, so this may be a read error. The V call is TRBV6-5, the J call TRBJ2-1; no firm D call. The CDR3 covers 11 residues. The germline V and J ends were trimmed by 5 bases and 8 bases, with 7 bases remaining between them. Germline V gene sequence: CDR1 MNHEY, CDR2 SVGAGI. The CDR3 loop is CASSIGDEQFF. The CDR3 bases are TGTGCCAGCAGTATTGGGGATGAGCAGTTCTTC.

This clonotype was observed at least ten times. V usage is TRBV29-1 and J usage is TRBJ2-3; D remains ambiguous. Trimming removed 5 bases from V and 0 bases from J, with 3 bases in between. Germline loops: CDR1 SQVTM, CDR2 ANQGSEA. CDR3 size: 11 residues. CDR3 residues: CSVKSTDTQYF. CDR3 sequence (DNA): TGCAGCGTTAAAAGCACAGATACGCAGTATTTT.

This clonotype was seen ten or more times. The chain is built from TRBV5-1 and TRBJ1-2; 9 nucleotides align to TRBD1. The V gene end was trimmed by 1 base and the J gene end by 3 bases; junction bases not matched to a gene: 13. This CDR3 spans 18 amino acids. CDR1 SGHRS and CDR2 YFSETQ come from the germline V gene. The CDR3 spells CASSLSYRGPTLDYGYTF. As DNA, the CDR3 is TGCGCCAGCAGCTTGTCTTACAGGGGGCCCACTCTGGACTATGGCTACACCTTC.

As concerns this clonotype: A much larger clone differs by one base, so this may be a read error. This chain uses TRBV6-1 with TRBJ2-1; 10 bases line up with TRBD1. CDR3 length: 15 amino acids. V was pared by 0 bases and J by 6 bases, with 2 bases of the junction left unmatched. Germline V gene sequence: CDR1 MNHNS, CDR2 SASEGT. As DNA, the CDR3 is TGTGCCAGCAGTGAAGCCCGGACAGGGGGCAATGAGCAGTTCTTC. It yields the protein CASSEARTGGNEQFF.

The chain has TRBV6-6 and TRBJ2-5; D gene ambiguous. The CDR3 is 16 residues long. Trimming removed 5 bases at V and 5 bases at J, with 21 bases between. Germline values: CDR1 MNHNY, CDR2 SVGAGI (reference sequence). In DNA, the CDR3 is TGTGCCAGCAGTCATATAGGGCGCCCACGTCTGGAGACCCAGTACTTC. This sequence encodes CASSHIGRPRLETQYF.

To note about this clonotype: At one end the junction does not follow the germline gene, possibly because of a read error. V usage is TRBV6-6 and J usage is TRBJ2-2; weak D call: TRBD1 (5 bases). This CDR3 region has 15 residues. Germline CDR1 and CDR2: MNHNY and SVGAGI (reference sequence). The CDR3 DNA reads TGTGCCGGCAGTTACCGATCAGGGTTCTCCGGGGAGCTGTTTTTT. Its translation is CAGSYRSGFSGELFF.

This clonotype was seen more than once but under ten times. The rearrangement joins TRBV30 to TRBJ1-5; TRBD1 matches at 12 bases. CDR1 and CDR2 from the germline V gene are GTSNPN and SVGIG (reference sequence). V trimming: 1 base; J trimming: 6 bases; junction bases outside the gene matches: 4. The CDR3 contains 15 residues. The CDR3 protein is CAWSAGDRGLQPQHF. The CDR3 nucleotides read TGTGCCTGGAGTGCCGGGGACAGGGGGCTTCAGCCCCAGCATTTT.

This clonotype was picked up many times. The V gene is TRBV18, the J gene TRBJ1-2, with 7 bases that match TRBD1. Germline loops: CDR1 KGHSH, CDR2 LQKENI. The length of the CDR3 is 15 residues. J was trimmed by 1 base and V by 2 bases; bases with no gene match: 4. In nucleotides, the CDR3 is TGTGCCAGCTCACCAGGCCAGGGGGTTAACTATGGCTACACCTTC. Translation gives CASSPGQGVNYGYTF. The entire variable domain, with the rest obtained from reference TRBV18 and TRBJ1-2, is as follows: NAGVMQNPRHLVRRRGQEARLRCSPMKGHSHVYWYRQLPEEGLKFMVYLQKENIIDESGMPKERFSAEFPKEGPSILRIQQVVRGDSAAYFCASSPGQGVNYGYTFGSGTRLTVV.

The rearrangement uses TRBV4-2 and TRBJ2-4; D may be TRBD2 (5 bases). In germline, CDR1 is LGHNA, CDR2 YNFKEQ. This CDR3 is built from 15 residues. V dropped 6 bases and J dropped 1 base, with 13 bases sitting between them. In DNA form, the CDR3 reads TGTGCCAGCAGTCCGGACTTATTGGCCAAAAACATTCAGTACTTC. Its translation: CASSPDLLAKNIQYF.

This clonotype was observed many times. The rearrangement joins TRBV15 to TRBJ1-5; 7 nucleotides agree with TRBD1. The trim removed 5 bases at V and 6 bases at J, leaving 16 bases unmatched. Germline CDR1 and CDR2: LNHNV and YYDKDF (reference sequence). CDR3 size: 17 residues. The CDR3 nucleotides read TGTGCCACCAGCGGGACAGAAGGCCTTATGACGAGTCAGCCCCAGCATTTT. It codes for CATSGTEGLMTSQPQHF.

This clonotype is categorized as medium-sized. The genes are TRBV7-7 and TRBJ2-2; no firm D call. CDR3 length: 14 amino acids. Germline CDR1 is SSHAT and CDR2 is FNYEAQ (reference sequence). The CDR3 spells CALGLSSRGGELFF. The CDR3 DNA follows: TGTGCTCTAGGGTTATCGAGCAGAGGCGGGGAGCTGTTTTTT.

For this clonotype: Germline and junction disagree at one end, which may indicate a read error. The V and J genes are TRBV24-1 and TRBJ2-1; no reliable D call. The CDR3 sequence is 15 residues long. Germline-derived CDR1 and CDR2 are KGHDR and SFDVKD. The chain's CDR3 is CAASDPRDRDNEQFF. Written as DNA, the CDR3 is TGCGCCGCCAGTGATCCCCGAGATAGGGACAATGAGCAGTTCTTC.

Ten or more counts support this clonotype. The gene calls are TRBV2 and TRBJ1-6; maybe TRBD1 (5 bases). Trimming cost V 4 bases and J 5 bases, with 9 bases left between them. The CDR3 is 14 amino acids. CDR1 and CDR2 from the germline V gene are SNHLY and FYNNEI. CDR3 sequence reads: CASSGGTNNSPLHF. The DNA for the CDR3 is TGTGCCAGCAGTGGGGGGACTAATAATTCACCCCTCCACTTT.

In its sample, this clonotype was seen many times. This chain connects TRBV20-1 to TRBJ1-5; TRBD1 matches at 7 bases. The V segment lost 4 bases and the J segment 1 base; nucleotides outside the gene matches: 7. This CDR3 is 15 amino acids long. Germline V gives CDR1 DFQATT, CDR2 SNEGSKA (reference sequence). As DNA, the CDR3 is TGCAGTGCTACTAAACAGGGGAACAGCAATCAGCCCCAGCATTTT. Its translation: CSATKQGNSNQPQHF.

This clonotype was picked up many times. CDR3 amino acids: CASNFGISSGNTIYF. The CDR3 DNA is TGTGCCAGTAACTTCGGCATCAGCTCTGGAAACACCATATATTTT. The chain is built from TRBV19 and TRBJ1-3; D uncertain. Trimming took off 7 bases at V and 0 bases at J, with 13 bases between the two ends. From germline, CDR1 is LNHDA and CDR2 SQIVND (reference sequence). CDR3 length: 15 amino acids.

V and J are TRBV20-1 and TRBJ2-7, with 11 bases matching TRBD1. There are 13 residues in the CDR3. Germline CDR1 and CDR2: DFQATT and SNEGSKA (reference sequence). Trimming took 3 bases from V and 5 from J; bases not matched to a gene: 3. CDR3 in DNA: TGCAGTGCTAGCCTGGGACAGGGGGACGAGCAGTACTTC. It specifies CSASLGQGDEQYF.

This clonotype has at least ten counts. CDR3 nucleotides: TGTGCCATCGCTGGGGGCCCAGATACGCAGTATTTT. Protein sequence: CAIAGGPDTQYF. J is TRBJ2-3 and V is TRBV10-3; perhaps TRBD1 as D (6 bases). CDR1 is ENHRY, CDR2 SYGVKD, per germline. The V end was cut by 8 bases, the J end by 4 bases, with 10 bases between. The CDR3 loop spans 12 amino acids.

The sample holds a few counts of this clonotype. V gene TRBV5-1 combines with J gene TRBJ2-5; D uncertain. Trimming pared 0 bases from V and 1 base from J, leaving 16 bases between. The CDR3 covers 17 residues. Per germline, CDR1 SGHRS and CDR2 YFSETQ. The CDR3: CASSLGAAPQAQETQYF. In nucleotides, the CDR3 is TGCGCCAGCAGCTTGGGGGCTGCCCCCCAAGCCCAAGAGACCCAGTACTTC.

This clonotype has only a few counts. The V and J genes are TRBV2 and TRBJ2-3; the D is unclear. The CDR3 sequence is 12 residues long. V was pared by 8 bases and J by 2 bases, with 8 bases between. Germline-derived CDR1 and CDR2 are SNHLY and FYNNEI. Written as DNA, the CDR3 is TGTGCCAGCGGGTCCTCCACAGATACGCAGTATTTT. The encoded protein is CASGSSTDTQYF.

The rearrangement links TRBV3-1 to TRBJ2-1; D unresolved. There are 15 residues in the CDR3. Germline V CDR1 and CDR2: LGHDT, YNNKEL (reference sequence). Trimming left V 5 bases short and J 3 bases short, with 14 bases between. CDR3 DNA sequence: TGTGCCAGCAGCTCTCAGTGGACCGGCTACAATGAGCAGTTCTTC. Protein: CASSSQWTGYNEQFF.